This T cell receptor beta chain was found in a study of blood T cell repertoires in COVID-19. Study overall: PBMCs, B-cell-depleted T cells, or T cells were the source of the cDNA or gDNA that made up the material.

The V end lost 6 bases, the J end lost 7 bases, and 9 bases lay between the germline ends. The CDR3 covers 11 residues. Germline values: CDR1 MDHEN, CDR2 SYDVKM. How the authors handled the data: By means of reference gene primer amplification, nucleated cell counts were estimated. The data were produced by immunoSEQ multiplex PCR, yet TCRdb's version contains in-frame clones alone and is incomplete. V and J calls plus clone size are reproduced from that table; the DNA served to infer D and trimming. The sample consists of 100,000 to 150,000 clones, roughly 80% of them appearing once. This sequence joins TRBV28 and TRBJ1-2; D ambiguous. The TCR originated in a human donor in a cohort sampled during active COVID-19. Sequenced material: peripheral blood. CDR3 sequence: CASSPSTGYTF. CDR3 in DNA: TGTGCCAGCAGCCCCTCTACTGGCTACACCTTC.